This is a list of T cell receptor beta chains from one sample in a study of T cell repertoires in cytomegalovirus infection. Via MiXCR, TCRdb re-called the reads, giving one row per CDR3 protein. The repertoire holds about 480,000 distinct CDR3 sequences, with 25% to 35% as singletons. These receptors lack a known antigen. The material was cultured PBMCs, obtained from culture after CMV antigen stimulation. The source is a human donor in good health (CMV status not recorded). Some clones in this sample may be carry-over from other donors' samples. Each CDR3 is given with its conserved first and last residue. The D gene is left open where the match is weak. Size values are once, few and many counts, or a class for expanded clones, and some rows have none.

D: -; size: -; V: TRBV7-6; J: TRBJ2-5; DNA: TGTGCCAGCAGCTTAGATGGTACCGAAGAGACCCAGTACTTC; CDR3: CASSLDGTEETQYF
D: -; size: -; V: TRBV6-2/TRBV6-3; J: TRBJ2-7; DNA: TGTGCCAGCAGTTATAAACCAAACATCTACGAGCAGTACTTC; CDR3: CASSYKPNIYEQYF
D: TRBD2; size: few; V: TRBV6-1; J: TRBJ2-3; DNA: TGTGCCAGCAGCCGACTAGCGGGAGTAACAGATACGCAGTATTTT; CDR3: CASSRLAGVTDTQYF
D: -; size: -; V: TRBV2; J: TRBJ1-6; DNA: TGTGCCAGCAGTGGGACCCAGACAGCTAGCTCCTATAATTCACCCCTCCACTTT; CDR3: CASSGTQTASSYNSPLHF
D: -; size: few; V: TRBV7-2; J: TRBJ2-1; DNA: TGTGCCAGCAGCCCCGTAACACCGGCTCGGTTCTTC; CDR3: CASSPVTPARFF
D: TRBD2; size: many; V: TRBV12-3/TRBV12-4; J: TRBJ2-1; DNA: TGTGCCAGCAGTACCATCGGGCGGGGGTACAATGAGCAGTTCTTC; CDR3: CASSTIGRGYNEQFF
D: TRBD2; size: -; V: TRBV27; J: TRBJ2-2; DNA: TGTGCCAGCAGGAGACTAGCGGGAGGGGACACCGGGGAGCTGTTTTTT; CDR3: CASRRLAGGDTGELFF
D: TRBD2; size: few; V: TRBV7-6; J: TRBJ2-3; DNA: TGTGCCAGCAGCATCATGACTAGCGGGAGGGGAGATACGCAGTATTTT; CDR3: CASSIMTSGRGDTQYF
D: TRBD1; size: -; V: TRBV12-3/TRBV12-4; J: TRBJ2-6; DNA: TGTGCCAGCAGTCCCCTGACAGGGATTGAGTCTGGGGCCAACGTCCTGACTTTC; CDR3: CASSPLTGIESGANVLTF
D: -; size: few; V: TRBV4-3; J: TRBJ2-3; DNA: TGCGCCAGCAGCCAAGACGATACGCAGTATTTT; CDR3: CASSQDDTQYF
D: -; size: -; V: TRBV7-6; J: TRBJ2-1; DNA: TGTGCCAGCAGCCCCGACCCCACCCGCGGCCCCTACAATGAGCAGTTCTTC; CDR3: CASSPDPTRGPYNEQFF
D: TRBD1; size: few; V: TRBV29-1; J: TRBJ2-1; DNA: TGCAGCGTCGCCGGACAGGTGAGGGACAATGAGCAGTTCTTC; CDR3: CSVAGQVRDNEQFF
D: -; size: -; V: TRBV29-1; J: TRBJ2-3; DNA: TGCAGCGTGACGGGCCACCTGAGAGGCACAGATACGCAGTATTTT; CDR3: CSVTGHLRGTDTQYF
D: TRBD1; size: many; V: TRBV7-2; J: TRBJ1-1; DNA: TGTGCCAGCAGCTTGGCCGGGACAGAGAACACTGAAGCTTTCTTT; CDR3: CASSLAGTENTEAFF
D: -; size: -; V: TRBV6-2/TRBV6-3; J: TRBJ1-2; DNA: TGTGCCAGTACCGGGCAGGGCTTCGATGGCTACACCTTC; CDR3: CASTGQGFDGYTF
D: TRBD2; size: -; V: TRBV10-3; J: TRBJ2-1; DNA: TGTGCCATCAGGACCCCAGCGGGAGGGAACAATGAGCAGTTCTTC; CDR3: CAIRTPAGGNNEQFF
D: TRBD2; size: -; V: TRBV7-6; J: TRBJ2-1; DNA: TGTGCCAGCAGACAAAGCGGGAGGGAGCAGTTCTTC; CDR3: CASRQSGREQFF
D: -; size: few; V: TRBV12-3/TRBV12-4; J: TRBJ1-1; DNA: TGTGCCAGCAGTTCACAAACCGGGAGCTCGACTGGTGGCACTGAAGCTTTCTTT; CDR3: CASSSQTGSSTGGTEAFF
D: -; size: few; V: TRBV7-2; J: TRBJ1-5; DNA: TGTGCCAGCAGCTTAGGCAGGGGCCAGCCCCAGCATTTT; CDR3: CASSLGRGQPQHF
D: -; size: -; V: TRBV6-5; J: TRBJ2-3; DNA: TGTGCCAGCAGTTTAGCGGTGGGAGATACGCAGTATTTT; CDR3: CASSLAVGDTQYF
D: TRBD1; size: -; V: TRBV5-1; J: TRBJ2-7; DNA: TGCGCCAGCAGCAATGGACAGGGATGGCACGAGCAGTACTTC; CDR3: CASSNGQGWHEQYF
D: -; size: -; V: TRBV20-1; J: TRBJ1-2; DNA: TGCAGTGTTTCGAGGGCCGACGGCTACACCTTC; CDR3: CSVSRADGYTF
D: -; size: few; V: TRBV27; J: TRBJ2-3; DNA: TGTGCCAGTTCAAGGTGGGGGCCAGATACGCAGTATTTT; CDR3: CASSRWGPDTQYF
D: TRBD2; size: -; V: TRBV27; J: TRBJ2-7; DNA: TGTGCCAGCAGTACAACCGGGACTAGTATTTCCCACGAGCAGTACTTC; CDR3: CASSTTGTSISHEQYF
D: -; size: many; V: TRBV7-6; J: TRBJ2-3; DNA: TGTGCCAGCAGCTTGGACCTGAAGGATACGCAGTATTTT; CDR3: CASSLDLKDTQYF
D: -; size: few; V: TRBV28; J: TRBJ1-5; DNA: TGTGCCAGCAGTTTAGGGACATATTATCAGCCCCAGCATTTT; CDR3: CASSLGTYYQPQHF
D: TRBD1; size: -; V: TRBV27; J: TRBJ2-5; DNA: TGTGCCAGCAGACCGGGACAGGGGGCGACAGGGACCCAGTACTTC; CDR3: CASRPGQGATGTQYF
D: TRBD1; size: many; V: TRBV7-9; J: TRBJ1-5; DNA: TGTGCCAGCAGTTCGACAGGGGATTATCAGCCCCAGCATTTT; CDR3: CASSSTGDYQPQHF